This T cell receptor (beta chain) was sequenced for a study of blood T cells in healthy people across ages. Study results and caveats: A greater number of naive CD4+ cells and higher diversity distinguished long-lived donors from aged donors.

No fewer than 6.5 million PBMCs went into each sample. A second PCR, run for about 7 to 11 cycles, used a sample-barcoded 5' primer plus a J-beta primer mix. Each cDNA molecule was tagged by a template-switch adaptor with 12 random nucleotides. TCRdb independently ran MiXCR on the 5' RACE reads; one entry per CDR3 protein. The sample records 1.5 million to 2 million distinct CDR3 sequences, roughly 43% being singletons. As regards this clonotype: The antigen remains unidentified.

This CDR3 is 16 amino acids long. Germline CDR1 and CDR2: KGHSH and LQKENI. Source material: blood. The receptor's source is a human donor in good health. J is TRBJ2-4 and V is TRBV18; TRBD1 aligns across 10 bases. The J call is in doubt because the DNA end fits TRBJ2-7 better. CDR3 sequence (DNA): TGTGCCAGCTCACCTTCGGACAGGGGGAGTTGGTACGAGCAGTACTTC. This encodes CASSPSDRGSWYEQYF.